This TCR beta chain was sequenced during a study of T cell repertoires in cytomegalovirus infection. As for the study in general: Matching HLA type and CMV infection were both indicated by public TCR beta signatures. General observations from the study: Within the response measured ex vivo, HLA-C-restricted CMV-specific TCR beta clonotypes were dominant.

This clonotype has ten or more counts. Antigen: not known. Trimming pared 3 bases from V and 1 base from J, leaving 12 bases between. Per germline, CDR1 SGHKS and CDR2 YYEKEE (reference sequence). The CDR3 covers 15 residues. MiXCR, run by TCRdb on the reads, gives a single entry per CDR3 protein. The data contain approximately 490,000 distinct CDR3 sequences, roughly 12% of them singletons. The specimen was PBMCs. The sequence came from a human donor in good health (CMV status not recorded). Some clones in this sample may be carry-over from other donors' samples. The chain links TRBV5-5 to TRBJ2-3; possibly TRBD2 for D (5 bases). The CDR3 loop reads CASSYRGTRTDTQYF. The CDR3 DNA follows: TGTGCCAGCAGCTACCGGGGAACCCGCACAGATACGCAGTATTTT.